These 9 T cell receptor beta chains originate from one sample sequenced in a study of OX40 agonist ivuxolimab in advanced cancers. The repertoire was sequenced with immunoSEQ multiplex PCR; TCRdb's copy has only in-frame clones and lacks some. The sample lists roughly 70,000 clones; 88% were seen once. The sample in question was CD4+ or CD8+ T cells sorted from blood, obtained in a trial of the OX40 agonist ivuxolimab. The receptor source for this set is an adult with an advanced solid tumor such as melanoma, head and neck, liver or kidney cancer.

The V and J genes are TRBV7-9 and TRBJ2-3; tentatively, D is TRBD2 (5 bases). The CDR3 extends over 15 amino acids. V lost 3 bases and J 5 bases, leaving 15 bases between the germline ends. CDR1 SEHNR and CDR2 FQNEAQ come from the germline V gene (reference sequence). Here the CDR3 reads CASSLDGGGRDTQYF. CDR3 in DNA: TGTGCCAGCAGCTTGGACGGCGGAGGCAGAGATACGCAGTATTTT.

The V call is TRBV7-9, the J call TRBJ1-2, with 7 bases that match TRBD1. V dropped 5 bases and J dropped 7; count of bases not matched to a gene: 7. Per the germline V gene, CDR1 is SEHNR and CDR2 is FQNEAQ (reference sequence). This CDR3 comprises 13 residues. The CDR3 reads CASSPGGLAGYTF. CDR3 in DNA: TGTGCCAGCAGCCCAGGGGGTCTGGCTGGCTACACCTTC.

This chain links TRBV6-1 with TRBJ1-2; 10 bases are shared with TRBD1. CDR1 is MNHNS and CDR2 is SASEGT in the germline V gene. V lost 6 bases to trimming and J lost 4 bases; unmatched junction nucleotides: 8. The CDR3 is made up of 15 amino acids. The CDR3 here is CASSDRTGGVYGYTF. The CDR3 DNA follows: TGTGCCAGCAGCGATCGGACAGGGGGTGTCTATGGCTACACCTTC.

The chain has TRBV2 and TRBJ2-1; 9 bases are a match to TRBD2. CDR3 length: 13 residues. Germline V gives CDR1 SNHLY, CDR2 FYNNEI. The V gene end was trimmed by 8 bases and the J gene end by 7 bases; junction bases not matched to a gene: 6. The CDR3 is CASGAGGRNEQFF. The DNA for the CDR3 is TGTGCCAGCGGGGCGGGAGGGCGGAATGAGCAGTTCTTC.

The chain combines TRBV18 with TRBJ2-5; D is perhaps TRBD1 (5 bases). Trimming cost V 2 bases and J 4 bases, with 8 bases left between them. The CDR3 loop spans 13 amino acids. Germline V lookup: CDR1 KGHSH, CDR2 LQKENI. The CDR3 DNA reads TGTGCCAGCTCACCAGGGGCAGCAGAGACCCAGTACTTC. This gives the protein CASSPGAAETQYF.

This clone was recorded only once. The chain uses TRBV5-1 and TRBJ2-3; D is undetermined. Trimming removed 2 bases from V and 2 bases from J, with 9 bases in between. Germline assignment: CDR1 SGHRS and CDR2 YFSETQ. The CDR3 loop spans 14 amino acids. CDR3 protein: CASSFSVSTDTQYF. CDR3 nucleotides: TGCGCCAGCAGCTTCTCCGTATCCACAGATACGCAGTATTTT.

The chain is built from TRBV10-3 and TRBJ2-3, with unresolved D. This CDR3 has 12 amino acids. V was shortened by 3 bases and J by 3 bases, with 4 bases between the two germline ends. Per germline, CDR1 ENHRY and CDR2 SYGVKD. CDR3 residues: CAISEQTDTQYF. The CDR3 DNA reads TGTGCCATCAGTGAACAAACAGATACGCAGTATTTT.

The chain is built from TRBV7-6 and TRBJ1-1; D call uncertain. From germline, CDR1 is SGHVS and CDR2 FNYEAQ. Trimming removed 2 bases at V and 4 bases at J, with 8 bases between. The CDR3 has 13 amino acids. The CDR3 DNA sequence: TGTGCCAGCAGCTTAAAGCCAGGCACTGAAGCTTTCTTT. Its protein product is CASSLKPGTEAFF.

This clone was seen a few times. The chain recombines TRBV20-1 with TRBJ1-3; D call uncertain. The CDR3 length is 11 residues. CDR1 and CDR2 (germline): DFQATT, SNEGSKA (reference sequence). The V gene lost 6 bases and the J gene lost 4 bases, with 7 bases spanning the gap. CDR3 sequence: CSAQGGNTIYF. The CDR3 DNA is TGCAGTGCCCAAGGCGGAAACACCATATATTTT.